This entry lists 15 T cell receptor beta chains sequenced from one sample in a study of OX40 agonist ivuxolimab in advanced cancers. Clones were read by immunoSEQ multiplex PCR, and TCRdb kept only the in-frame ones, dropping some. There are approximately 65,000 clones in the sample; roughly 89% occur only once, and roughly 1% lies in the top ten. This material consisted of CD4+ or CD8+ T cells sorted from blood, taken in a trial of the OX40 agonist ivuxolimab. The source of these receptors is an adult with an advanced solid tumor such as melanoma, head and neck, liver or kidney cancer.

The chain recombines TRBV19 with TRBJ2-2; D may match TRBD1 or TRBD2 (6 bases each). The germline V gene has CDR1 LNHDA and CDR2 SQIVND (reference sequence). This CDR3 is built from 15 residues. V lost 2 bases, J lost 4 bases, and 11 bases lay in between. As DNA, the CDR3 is TGTGCCAGTAGTATATTAGGGGGACTCACCGGGGAGCTGTTTTTT. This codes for CASSILGGLTGELFF.

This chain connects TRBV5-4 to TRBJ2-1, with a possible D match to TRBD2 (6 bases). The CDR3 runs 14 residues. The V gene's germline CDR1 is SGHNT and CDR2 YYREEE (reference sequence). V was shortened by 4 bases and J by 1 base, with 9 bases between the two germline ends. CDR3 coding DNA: TGTGCCAGCAGCCCCGGGGGTTCCTACAATGAGCAGTTCTTC. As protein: CASSPGGSYNEQFF.

CDR3 DNA sequence: TGTGCCAGCAGCTTGGCAGGGAACAACTATGGCTACACCTTC. This translates into CASSLAGNNYGYTF. The chain combines TRBV5-5 with TRBJ1-2; a weak D match, TRBD1 (5 bases). V lost 0 bases, J lost 2 bases, and 8 bases lay in between. The CDR3 runs to 14 residues. Germline V gene data show CDR1 as SGHKS and CDR2 as YYEKEE (reference sequence).

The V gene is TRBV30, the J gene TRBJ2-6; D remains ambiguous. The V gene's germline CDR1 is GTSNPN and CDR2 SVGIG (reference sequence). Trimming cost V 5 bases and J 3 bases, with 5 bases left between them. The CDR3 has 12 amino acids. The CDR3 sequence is CAWVGGANVLTF. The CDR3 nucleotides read TGTGCCTGGGTCGGTGGGGCCAACGTCCTGACTTTC.

The CDR3 sequence: CASSQEYLGTQYF. The DNA of the CDR3 is TGTGCCAGCAGCCAAGAGTACCTGGGGACCCAGTACTTC. The chain links TRBV14 to TRBJ2-5; D is unresolved. Germline V gene lookup returns CDR1 SGHDN and CDR2 FVKESK. Deletions cut 0 bases from V and 7 bases from J, with 9 bases between. The CDR3 spans 13 residues.

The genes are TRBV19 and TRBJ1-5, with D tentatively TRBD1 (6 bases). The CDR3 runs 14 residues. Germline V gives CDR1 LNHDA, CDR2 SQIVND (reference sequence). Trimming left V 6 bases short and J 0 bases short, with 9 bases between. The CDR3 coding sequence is TGTGCCAGTAGCCCGGACAGTAGCAATCAGCCCCAGCATTTT. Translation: CASSPDSSNQPQHF.

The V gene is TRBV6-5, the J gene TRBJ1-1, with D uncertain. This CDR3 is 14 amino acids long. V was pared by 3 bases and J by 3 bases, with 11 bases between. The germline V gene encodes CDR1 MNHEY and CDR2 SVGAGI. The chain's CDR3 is CASSYTDGDTEAFF. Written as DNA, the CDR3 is TGTGCCAGCAGTTATACCGATGGGGACACTGAAGCTTTCTTT.

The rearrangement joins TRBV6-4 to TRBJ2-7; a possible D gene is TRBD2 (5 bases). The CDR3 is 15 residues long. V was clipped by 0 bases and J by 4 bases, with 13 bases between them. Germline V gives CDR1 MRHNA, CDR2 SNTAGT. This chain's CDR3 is CASSDSGRSGYEQYF. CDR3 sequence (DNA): TGTGCCAGCAGTGACTCGGGCAGGTCGGGGTACGAGCAGTACTTC.

CDR3 coding DNA: TGTGCCAGTAGTCTACGGGACAGCTCCTACGAGCAGTACTTC. It specifies CASSLRDSSYEQYF. The chain is built from TRBV19 and TRBJ2-7, with 7 bases matching TRBD1. This CDR3 spans 14 amino acids. V shed 5 bases, J shed 0 bases, and the junction held 4 bases outside the gene matches. Germline CDR1 LNHDA, CDR2 SQIVND (reference sequence). Together with reference TRBV19 and TRBJ2-7, the CDR3 gives the full variable domain: DGGITQSPKYLFRKEGQNVTLSCEQNLNHDAMYWYRQDPGQGLRLIYYSQIVNDFQKGDIAEGYSVSREKKESFPLTVTSAQKNPTAFYLCASSLRDSSYEQYFGPGTRLTVT.

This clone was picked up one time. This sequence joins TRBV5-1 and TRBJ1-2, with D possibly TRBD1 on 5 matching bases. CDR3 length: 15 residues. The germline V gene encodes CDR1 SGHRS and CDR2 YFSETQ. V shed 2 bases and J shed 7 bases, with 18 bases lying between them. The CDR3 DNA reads TGCGCCAGCAGCTTCGATGGCCTAGAGGGGACTGGCTACACCTTC. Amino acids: CASSFDGLEGTGYTF.

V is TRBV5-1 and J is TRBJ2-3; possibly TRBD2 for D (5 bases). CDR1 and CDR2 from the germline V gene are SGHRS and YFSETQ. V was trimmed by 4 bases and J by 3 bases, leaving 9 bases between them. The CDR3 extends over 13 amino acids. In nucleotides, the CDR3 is TGCGCCAGCAGCCTTAGCGAGACAGATACGCAGTATTTT. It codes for CASSLSETDTQYF.

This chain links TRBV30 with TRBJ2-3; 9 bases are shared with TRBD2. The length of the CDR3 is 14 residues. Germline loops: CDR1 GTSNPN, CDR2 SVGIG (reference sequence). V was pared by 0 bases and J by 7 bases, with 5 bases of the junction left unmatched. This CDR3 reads CAWSVGGGANTQYF. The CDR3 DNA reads TGTGCCTGGAGTGTTGGCGGGGGGGCAAATACGCAGTATTTT. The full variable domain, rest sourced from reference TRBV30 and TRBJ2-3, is SQTIHQWPATLVQPVGSPLSLECTVEGTSNPNLYWYRQAAGRGLQLLFYSVGIGQISSEVPQNLSASRPQDRQFILSSKKLLLSDSGFYLCAWSVGGGANTQYFGPGTRLTVL.

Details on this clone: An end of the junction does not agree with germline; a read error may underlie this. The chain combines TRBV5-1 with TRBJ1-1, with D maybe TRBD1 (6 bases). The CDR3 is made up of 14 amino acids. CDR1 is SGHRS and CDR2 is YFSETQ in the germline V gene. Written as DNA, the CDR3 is TGTGCCAGCAGCGGGTCAGGGGAGAACACTGAAGCTTTCTTT. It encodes CASSGSGENTEAFF.

CDR3 in amino acids: CASTSTGAGTEAFF. DNA for the CDR3: TGTGCCAGTACCTCCACAGGGGCGGGCACTGAAGCTTTCTTT. The rearrangement uses TRBV19 and TRBJ1-1; 7 nucleotides agree with TRBD1. Germline V lookup: CDR1 LNHDA, CDR2 SQIVND (reference sequence). V shed 7 bases, J shed 4 bases, and the junction held 9 bases outside the gene matches. This CDR3 has 14 residues. Full variable domain (remainder filled in from reference TRBV19 and TRBJ1-1): DGGITQSPKYLFRKEGQNVTLSCEQNLNHDAMYWYRQDPGQGLRLIYYSQIVNDFQKGDIAEGYSVSREKKESFPLTVTSAQKNPTAFYLCASTSTGAGTEAFFGQGTRLTVV.

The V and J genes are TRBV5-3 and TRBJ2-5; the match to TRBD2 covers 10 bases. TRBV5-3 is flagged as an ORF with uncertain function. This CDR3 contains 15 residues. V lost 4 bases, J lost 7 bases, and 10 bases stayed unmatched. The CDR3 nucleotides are TGTGCCAGAAGCATACTAGCGGGGTCTCGCGGGACCCAGTACTTC. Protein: CARSILAGSRGTQYF.